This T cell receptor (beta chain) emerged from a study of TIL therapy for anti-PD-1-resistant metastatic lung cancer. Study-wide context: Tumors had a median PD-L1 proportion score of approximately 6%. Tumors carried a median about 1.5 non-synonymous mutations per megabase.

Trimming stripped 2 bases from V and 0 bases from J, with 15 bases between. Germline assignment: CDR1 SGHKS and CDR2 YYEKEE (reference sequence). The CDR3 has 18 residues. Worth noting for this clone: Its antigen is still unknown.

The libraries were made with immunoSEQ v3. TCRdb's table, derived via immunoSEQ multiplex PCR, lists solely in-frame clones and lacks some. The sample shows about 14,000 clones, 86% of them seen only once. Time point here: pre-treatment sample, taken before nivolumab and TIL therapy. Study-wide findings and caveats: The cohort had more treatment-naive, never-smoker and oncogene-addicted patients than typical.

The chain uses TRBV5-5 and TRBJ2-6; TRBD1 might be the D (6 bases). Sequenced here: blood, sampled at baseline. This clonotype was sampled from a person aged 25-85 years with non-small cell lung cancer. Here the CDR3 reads CASSFGQGPYSGANVLTF. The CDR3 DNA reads TGTGCCAGCAGCTTTGGGCAGGGGCCCTACTCTGGGGCCAACGTCCTGACTTTC.